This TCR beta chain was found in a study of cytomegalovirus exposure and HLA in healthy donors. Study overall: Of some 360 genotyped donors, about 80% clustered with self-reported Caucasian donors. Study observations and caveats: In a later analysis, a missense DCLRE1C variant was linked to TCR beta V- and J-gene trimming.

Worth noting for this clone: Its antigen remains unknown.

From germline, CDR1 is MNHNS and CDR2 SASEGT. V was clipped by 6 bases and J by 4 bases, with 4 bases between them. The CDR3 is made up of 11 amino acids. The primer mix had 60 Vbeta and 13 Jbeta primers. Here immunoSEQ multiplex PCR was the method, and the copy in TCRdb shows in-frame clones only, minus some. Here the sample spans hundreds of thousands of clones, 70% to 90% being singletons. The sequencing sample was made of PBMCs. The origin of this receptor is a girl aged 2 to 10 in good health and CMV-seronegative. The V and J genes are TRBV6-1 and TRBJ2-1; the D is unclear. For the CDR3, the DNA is TGTGCCAGCAGATATTACAATGAGCAGTTCTTC. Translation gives CASRYYNEQFF.